This T cell receptor (beta chain) was obtained from a study of blood T cell repertoires in COVID-19. In the study overall: Specimens from acute and convalescent COVID-19 originated in the United States, Italy and Spain. Sources were T cells, B-cell-depleted T cells, or PBMCs; the material itself was cDNA or gDNA.

The CDR3 is 14 amino acids. Trimming took off 3 bases at V and 4 bases at J, with 12 bases between the two ends. Germline loops: CDR1 LNHDA, CDR2 SQIVND (reference sequence). Methods used by the authors: Reference gene primers were amplified, and this amplification served to estimate nucleated cell counts. Some clones are missing from TCRdb's copy, which holds only in-frame ones; the method was immunoSEQ multiplex PCR. From that table come the V and J calls and clone size; the DNA was used to work out D and trimming. The sample holds approximately 170,000 clones, around 86% seen once. This TCR was sampled from a man in his fifties with active or convalescent COVID-19. The sample was peripheral blood. V gene TRBV19 combines with J gene TRBJ1-1; D may be TRBD1 (6 bases). The CDR3 region is CASSIGAGATEAFF. DNA of the CDR3: TGTGCCAGTAGTATTGGTGCAGGGGCCACTGAAGCTTTCTTT.